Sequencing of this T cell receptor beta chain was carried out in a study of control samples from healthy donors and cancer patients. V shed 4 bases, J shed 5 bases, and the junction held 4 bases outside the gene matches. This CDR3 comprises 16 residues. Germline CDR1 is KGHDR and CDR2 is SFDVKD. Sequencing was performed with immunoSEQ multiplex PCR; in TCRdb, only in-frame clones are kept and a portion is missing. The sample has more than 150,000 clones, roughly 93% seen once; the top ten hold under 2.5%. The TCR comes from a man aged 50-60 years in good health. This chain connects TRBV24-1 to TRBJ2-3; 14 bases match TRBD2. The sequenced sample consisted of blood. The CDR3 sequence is CATSEGLAGGRDTQYF. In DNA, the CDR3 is TGTGCCACCAGTGAAGGACTAGCGGGAGGCCGAGATACGCAGTATTTT.